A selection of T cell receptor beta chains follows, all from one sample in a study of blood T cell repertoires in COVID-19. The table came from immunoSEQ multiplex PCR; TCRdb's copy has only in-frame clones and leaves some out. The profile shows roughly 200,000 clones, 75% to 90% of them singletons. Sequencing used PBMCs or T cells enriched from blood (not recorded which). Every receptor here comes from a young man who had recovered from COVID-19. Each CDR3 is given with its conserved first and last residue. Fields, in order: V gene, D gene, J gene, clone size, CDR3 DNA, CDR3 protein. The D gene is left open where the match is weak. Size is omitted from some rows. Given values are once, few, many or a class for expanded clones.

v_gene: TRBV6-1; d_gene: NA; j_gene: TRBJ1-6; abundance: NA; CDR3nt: TGTGCCAGCAGTGAGGTGGGTACAGGGCCGTCACCCCTCCACTTT; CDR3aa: CASSEVGTGPSPLHF
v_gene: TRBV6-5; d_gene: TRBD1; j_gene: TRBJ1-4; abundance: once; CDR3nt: TGTGCCATCGCACCGGGACAGGGTAATGAAAAACTGTTTTTT; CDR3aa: CAIAPGQGNEKLFF
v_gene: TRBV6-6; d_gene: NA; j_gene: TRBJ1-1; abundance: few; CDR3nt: TGTGCCAGCAGTAACGCTAGAACTGAAGCTTTCTTT; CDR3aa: CASSNARTEAFF
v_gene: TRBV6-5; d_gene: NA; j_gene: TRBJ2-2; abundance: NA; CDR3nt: TGTGCCAGCAGGACACTGGACAGGAACACCGGGGAGCTGTTTTTT; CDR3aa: CASRTLDRNTGELFF
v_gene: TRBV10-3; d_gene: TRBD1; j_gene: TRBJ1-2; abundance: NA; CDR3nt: TGTGCCATCAGGGAACCGGGACAGGGCGACTATGGCTACACCTTC; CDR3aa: CAIREPGQGDYGYTF
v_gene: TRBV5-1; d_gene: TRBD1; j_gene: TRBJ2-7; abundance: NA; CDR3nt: TGCGCCAGCAGTCCGGGACAGAGCCCCTACGAGCAGTACTTC; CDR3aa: CASSPGQSPYEQYF
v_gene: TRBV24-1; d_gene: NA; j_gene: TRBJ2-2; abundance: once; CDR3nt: TGTGCCACCAGTGCGGCAGGAACGAACACCGGGGAGCTGTTTTTT; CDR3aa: CATSAAGTNTGELFF
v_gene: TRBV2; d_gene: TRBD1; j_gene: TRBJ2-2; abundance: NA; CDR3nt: TGTGCCAGCAGAGAGAAAACAGGGGGCACGAACACCGGGGAGCTGTTTTTT; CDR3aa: CASREKTGGTNTGELFF
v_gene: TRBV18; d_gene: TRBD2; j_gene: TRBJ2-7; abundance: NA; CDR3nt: TGTGCCAGCTCACCACCGGGAGGGAACTCTCTGGGGGAGCAGTACTTC; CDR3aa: CASSPPGGNSLGEQYF
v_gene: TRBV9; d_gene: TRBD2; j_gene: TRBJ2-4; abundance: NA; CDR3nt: TGTGCCAGCAGCTTGGGACTAGCGGGAGCCAAAAACATTCAGTACTTC; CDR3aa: CASSLGLAGAKNIQYF
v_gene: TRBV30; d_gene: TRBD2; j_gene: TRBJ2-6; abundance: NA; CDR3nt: TGTGCCTGGAGTGTCGGGCTAGCGGGAGTACCTGGGGCCAACGTCCTGACTTTC; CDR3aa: CAWSVGLAGVPGANVLTF
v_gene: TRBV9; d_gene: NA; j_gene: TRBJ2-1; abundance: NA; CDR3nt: TGTGCCAGCAGCGTAGGCCCTGTCAAGGTGGCTACAGCAGGCAATGAGCAGTTCTTC; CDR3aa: CASSVGPVKVATAGNEQFF
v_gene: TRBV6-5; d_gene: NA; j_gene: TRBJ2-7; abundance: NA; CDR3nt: TGTGCCAGCAGCCGGACAGCCTACGAGCAGTACTTC; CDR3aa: CASSRTAYEQYF
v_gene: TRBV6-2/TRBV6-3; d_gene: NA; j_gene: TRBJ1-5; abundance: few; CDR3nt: TGTGCCAGCAGTTATGGAGGGTTGAGGAACGGCCAGCCCCAGCATTTT; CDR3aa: CASSYGGLRNGQPQHF
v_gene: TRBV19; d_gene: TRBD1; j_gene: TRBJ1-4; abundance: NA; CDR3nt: TGTGCCAGTAGTATACGGGGACAGGGGGCGGCTAATGAAAAACTGTTTTTT; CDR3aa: CASSIRGQGAANEKLFF
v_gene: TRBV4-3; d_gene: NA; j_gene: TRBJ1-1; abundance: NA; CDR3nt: TGCGCCAGCAGCCCCCAACGGGGGAATCCTAACACTGAAGCTTTCTTT; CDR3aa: CASSPQRGNPNTEAFF
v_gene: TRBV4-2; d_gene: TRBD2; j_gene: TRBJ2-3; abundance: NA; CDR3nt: TGTGCCAGCAGCCAGTCAGGACTAGCGGGGGCCCACACAGATACGCAGTATTTT; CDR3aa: CASSQSGLAGAHTDTQYF
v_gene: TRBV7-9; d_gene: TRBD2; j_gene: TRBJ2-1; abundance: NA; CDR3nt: TGTGCCCTTAGCGGGAGCTACAATGAGCAGTTCTTC; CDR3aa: CALSGSYNEQFF
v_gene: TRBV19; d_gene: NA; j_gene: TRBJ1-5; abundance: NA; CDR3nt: TGTGCCAGTAGTATTGGGAGGGCCCCCGGTCAGCCCCAGCATTTT; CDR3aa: CASSIGRAPGQPQHF
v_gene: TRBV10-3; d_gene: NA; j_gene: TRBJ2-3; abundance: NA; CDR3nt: TGTGCCATCAGCGAACTACGCGAGTCCTTTAAAACAGATACGCAGTATTTT; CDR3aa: CAISELRESFKTDTQYF
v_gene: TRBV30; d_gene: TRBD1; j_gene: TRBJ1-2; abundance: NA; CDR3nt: TGTGCCTGGAGTCCGGGACAGGGCTGGCCCTATGGCTACACCTTC; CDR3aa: CAWSPGQGWPYGYTF
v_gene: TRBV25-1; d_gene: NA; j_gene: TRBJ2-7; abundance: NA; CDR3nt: TGTGCCAGCAGTAAGGGGGTTTCCGAGCAGTACTTC; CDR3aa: CASSKGVSEQYF
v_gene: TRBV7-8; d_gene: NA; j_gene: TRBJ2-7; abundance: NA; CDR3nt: TGTGCCAGCAGCAAAGGGACTGTCAGCTCCTACGAGCAGTACTTC; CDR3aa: CASSKGTVSSYEQYF
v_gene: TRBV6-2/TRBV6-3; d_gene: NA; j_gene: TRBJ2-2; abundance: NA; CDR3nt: TGTGCCAGCAGTTACTGGTGGGGCCCAGCTACCTCTTCCGCGAACACCGGGGAGCTGTTTTTT; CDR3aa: CASSYWWGPATSSANTGELFF
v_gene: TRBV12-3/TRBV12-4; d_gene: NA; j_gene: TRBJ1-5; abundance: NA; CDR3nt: TGTGCCAGCAGCCGTTTGAATCAGCCCCAGCATTTT; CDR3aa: CASSRLNQPQHF
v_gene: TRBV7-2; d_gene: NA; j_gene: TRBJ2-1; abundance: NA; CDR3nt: TGTGCCAGCATGATGAGCATATACAATGAGCAGTTCTTC; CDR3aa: CASMMSIYNEQFF
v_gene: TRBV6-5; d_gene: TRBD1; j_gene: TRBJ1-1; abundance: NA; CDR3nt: TGTGCCAGCAGTTCCACTTTACCGACAGGGCTGACTGAAGCTTTCTTT; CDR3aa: CASSSTLPTGLTEAFF
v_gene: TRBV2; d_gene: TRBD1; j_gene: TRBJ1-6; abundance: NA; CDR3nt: TGTGCCAGCAGTCAGACAGGGAAAAACTCACCCCTCCACTTT; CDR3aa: CASSQTGKNSPLHF
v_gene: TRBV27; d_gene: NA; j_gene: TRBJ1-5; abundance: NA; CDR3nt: TGTGCCAGCAGTTCCACGGGCAATCAGCCCCAGCATTTT; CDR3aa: CASSSTGNQPQHF
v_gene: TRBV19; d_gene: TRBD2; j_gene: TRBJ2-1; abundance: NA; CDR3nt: TGTGCCAGTAGTATATTGGGACTAGCGGGACGGGAGCAGTTCTTC; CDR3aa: CASSILGLAGREQFF
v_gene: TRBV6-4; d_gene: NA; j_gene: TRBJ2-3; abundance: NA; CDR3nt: TGTGCCAGCAGTCTACAGGGCGGGAGCACAGATACGCAGTATTTT; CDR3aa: CASSLQGGSTDTQYF
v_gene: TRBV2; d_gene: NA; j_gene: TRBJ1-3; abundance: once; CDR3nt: TGTGCCAACCTTCCAGGGACTGGAAACACCATATATTTT; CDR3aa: CANLPGTGNTIYF
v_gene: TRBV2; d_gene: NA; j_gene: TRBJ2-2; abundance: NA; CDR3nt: TGTGCCAGCCAACAGGGTTACTCCGGGGAGCTGTTTTTT; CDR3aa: CASQQGYSGELFF
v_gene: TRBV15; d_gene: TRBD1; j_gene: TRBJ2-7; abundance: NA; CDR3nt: TGTGCCACCAGCAGCACCGGGACAGGGGACGAGCAGTACTTC; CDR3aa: CATSSTGTGDEQYF
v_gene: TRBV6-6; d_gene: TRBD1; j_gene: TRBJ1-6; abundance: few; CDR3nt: TGTGCCAGCAGTTACTCCGGGACAGGGCAATCACCCCTCCACTTT; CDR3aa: CASSYSGTGQSPLHF
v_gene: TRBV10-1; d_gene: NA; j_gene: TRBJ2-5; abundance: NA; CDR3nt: TGCGCCAGCAGTGAGTCGTCGTCGGAGACCCAGTACTTC; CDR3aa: CASSESSSETQYF
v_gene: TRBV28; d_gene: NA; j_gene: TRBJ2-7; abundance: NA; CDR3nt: TGTGCCAGCAGTTTATTAGGTCTGTCGGGAAAACCCTACGAGCAGTACTTC; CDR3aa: CASSLLGLSGKPYEQYF
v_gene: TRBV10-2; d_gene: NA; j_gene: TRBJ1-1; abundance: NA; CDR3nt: TGCGCCAGCAGACAGGACGGTGAAGCTTTCTTT; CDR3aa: CASRQDGEAFF
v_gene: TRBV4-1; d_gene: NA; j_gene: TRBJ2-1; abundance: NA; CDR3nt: TGCGCCAGCAGCCAAGGGTGGACAGACCACAATGAGCAGTTCTTC; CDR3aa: CASSQGWTDHNEQFF
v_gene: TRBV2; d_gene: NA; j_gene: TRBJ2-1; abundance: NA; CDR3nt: TGTGCCAGCAGTGAAAGGAGTGAGCAGTTCTTC; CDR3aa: CASSERSEQFF
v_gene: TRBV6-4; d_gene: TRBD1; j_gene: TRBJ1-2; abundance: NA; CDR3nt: TGTGCCAGCAGTGACTCTTACAGGGGTAACTATGGCTACACCTTC; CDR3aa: CASSDSYRGNYGYTF
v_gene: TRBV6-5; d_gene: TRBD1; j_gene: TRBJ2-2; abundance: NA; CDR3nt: TGTGCCAGCAGTTACGGGGCAGGGGGCACCGGGGAGCTGTTTTTT; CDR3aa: CASSYGAGGTGELFF